This TCR beta chain was found in a study of blood T cell repertoires in COVID-19. In the original processing: Reference gene primer amplification yielded estimated nucleated cell counts. Generated by immunoSEQ multiplex PCR, the TCRdb table keeps only in-frame clones and is missing some. The DNA gave D and trimming, while V, J and clone size come from that table. The data show some 150,000 clones, with around four fifths seen just once and roughly 2.9% held by the top ten. The germline gives CDR1 MNHEY, CDR2 SVGEGT. The CDR3 contains 13 residues. V lost 2 bases and J lost 7, with 11 bases in between. The gene calls are TRBV6-2 or TRBV6-3 and TRBJ1-2; weak D call: TRBD1 (6 bases). Material for sequencing was peripheral blood. This clonotype originated in a middle-aged woman with active or convalescent COVID-19. In DNA form, the CDR3 reads TGTGCCAGCAGTTACGGCGGGGGCCTTGGCTACACCTTC. Translation: CASSYGGGLGYTF.